Each of the 26 T cell receptor beta chains below was sequenced from the same sample in a study of blood T cells in healthy people across ages. Together with a sample-barcoded 5' primer, a J-beta primer mix was included in a second PCR lasting about 7 to 11 cycles. MiXCR was run by TCRdb on the 5' RACE reads, yielding one entry per CDR3 protein. The data hold some 1.4 million distinct CDR3 sequences, with approximately 40% observed a single time. Sample: blood. Receptor source: a woman aged 18-29 years in good health.

The rearrangement joins TRBV7-3 to TRBJ2-3; 7 bases agree with TRBD2. CDR3 length: 14 residues. Germline CDR1 and CDR2: SGHTA and FQGTGA. With V trimmed by 5 bases and J by 2 bases, 4 bases remained unmatched. The CDR3 nucleotides read TGTGCCAGCAGCACGGGGGGACTCACAGATACGCAGTATTTT. This sequence encodes CASSTGGLTDTQYF.

This clonotype showed up just a few times. V usage is TRBV7-2 and J usage is TRBJ1-2, with 8 nucleotides matching TRBD1. The CDR3 runs to 15 residues. Germline loops: CDR1 SGHTA, CDR2 FQGNSA. The V and J ends lost 2 bases and 4 bases, in that order; junction bases with no gene match: 6. The CDR3 DNA reads TGTGCCAGCAGCTTACAGCCAGGGGGCGGCTATGGCTACACCTTC. Translating gives CASSLQPGGGYGYTF.

Concerning this clonotype: Being one base from a much bigger clone, this may be a read error. This sequence joins TRBV20-1 and TRBJ2-1; TRBD2 agrees at 7 bases. This CDR3 has 17 residues. V was pared by 1 base and J by 3 bases, with 12 bases of the junction left unmatched. The germline gives CDR1 DFQATT, CDR2 SNEGSKA (reference sequence). This chain's CDR3 is CSARVSSGASGYNEQFF. DNA for the CDR3: TGCAGTGCTAGAGTTTCTTCCGGGGCTAGCGGCTACAATGAGCAGTTCTTC.

The rearrangement links TRBV27 to TRBJ2-3, with 9 bases that match TRBD1. The V gene end was trimmed by 7 bases and the J gene end by 6 bases; junction bases not matched to a gene: 11. The length of the CDR3 is 15 residues. The germline V gene encodes CDR1 MNHEY and CDR2 SMNVEV (reference sequence). The CDR3 sequence is CASTLGTGPGDTQYF. In DNA, the CDR3 is TGTGCCAGCACCCTAGGGACAGGGCCGGGGGATACGCAGTATTTT.

In its sample, this clonotype was seen a few times. CDR3 amino acids: CASSFDPKTNEKLFF. The CDR3 bases are TGCGCCAGCAGCTTCGATCCTAAAACTAATGAAAAACTGTTTTTT. The V and J genes are TRBV5-1 and TRBJ1-4; D gene unclear. V lost 2 bases and J 1 base, leaving 9 bases between the germline ends. Germline V gene sequence: CDR1 SGHRS, CDR2 YFSETQ. This CDR3 is 15 amino acids long.

This clonotype was found a few times. The chain employs TRBV7-9 and TRBJ1-2; D is uncertain. Germline CDR1 SEHNR, CDR2 FQNEAQ (reference sequence). Trimming cost V 6 bases and J 7 bases, with 15 bases left between them. CDR3 length: 13 amino acids. This CDR3 is CASRRVGTSGYTF. For the CDR3, the DNA is TGTGCCAGCAGGAGGGTCGGAACAAGTGGCTACACCTTC.

This clonotype showed up just a few times. V gene TRBV10-3 combines with J gene TRBJ2-5; D might be TRBD1 (6 bases). The J call may be in error: the DNA end matches TRBJ2-7 better. CDR1 ENHRY and CDR2 SYGVKD come from the germline V gene. This CDR3 has 12 amino acids. CDR3 bases: TGTGCCTCGACAGGAAATCTTTACGAGCAGTACTTC. Encoded protein: CASTGNLYEQYF.

The J gene is TRBJ2-5, the V gene TRBV4-1, with a tentative D call TRBD1 (5 bases). The end of the DNA aligns better with TRBJ2-7, so the J call may be wrong. The CDR3 runs 13 residues. The germline gives CDR1 MGHRA, CDR2 YSYEKL. CDR3 bases: TGCGCCAGCAGCCAACAGGGTTTCTACGAGCAGTACTTC. It is translated as CASSQQGFYEQYF.

The chain carries TRBV6-1 and TRBJ2-5; D might be TRBD1 or TRBD2, each matching 5 bases. Germline V CDR1 and CDR2: MNHNS, SASEGT. The CDR3 totals 16 residues. Trimming removed 8 bases from V and 5 bases from J, with 24 bases in between. This CDR3 is CASFSWVGGSEETQYF. CDR3 bases: TGTGCCAGCTTTTCTTGGGTTGGGGGTTCGGAGGAGACCCAGTACTTC.

This clonotype was observed a handful of times. This chain links TRBV29-1 with TRBJ2-7; weak D call: TRBD1 (6 bases). V lost 5 bases and J lost 0, with 11 bases in between. The CDR3 spans 13 residues. Germline CDR1 reads SQVTM; CDR2 reads ANQGSEA. CDR3 DNA sequence: TGCAGCGTTACCGACAGGAGCTCCTACGAGCAGTACTTC. Translating it yields CSVTDRSSYEQYF.

Only a few counts were recorded for this clonotype. V is TRBV12-3 or TRBV12-4 and J is TRBJ1-5, with D unclear. V was trimmed by 1 base and J by 2 bases, leaving 12 bases between them. The length of the CDR3 is 16 residues. In DNA, the CDR3 is TGTGCCAGCAGTTTAGGCGGAAACTGGGGCAATCAGCCCCAGCATTTT. This codes for CASSLGGNWGNQPQHF.

This sequence joins TRBV20-1 and TRBJ2-2; 8 nucleotides agree with TRBD2. Trimming took 4 bases from V and 5 from J; bases not matched to a gene: 6. The length of the CDR3 is 14 residues. Germline V gives CDR1 DFQATT, CDR2 SNEGSKA (reference sequence). This CDR3 is CSAKAGDTTGELFF. In DNA, the CDR3 is TGCAGTGCTAAAGCGGGGGACACAACCGGGGAGCTGTTTTTT.

About this clonotype itself: At one of its ends the junction is not consistent with the germline gene, which may arise from a read error. The chain joins TRBV4-1 to TRBJ2-1, with D unclear. This CDR3 region has 15 residues. Germline-derived CDR1 and CDR2 are MGHRA and YSYEKL. The CDR3 bases are TGCGCCAGCAGCGAAGACCGGACCACCTACAATGAGCAGTTCTTC. This translates into CASSEDRTTYNEQFF.

This clonotype was counted between two and nine times. The CDR3 here is CASSREFRETQYF. CDR3 in DNA: TGTGCCAGCAGCCGGGAGTTTAGGGAGACCCAGTACTTC. The V and J genes are TRBV6-2 or TRBV6-3 and TRBJ2-5, with D possibly being TRBD2 (6 bases). Trimming cost V 6 bases and J 5 bases, with 13 bases left between them. CDR3 length equals 13 residues. The germline V gene has CDR1 MNHEY and CDR2 SVGEGT.

This clonotype showed up many times. The chain carries TRBV19 and TRBJ2-1; 12 bases are shared with TRBD2. CDR1 and CDR2 from the germline V gene are LNHDA and SQIVND (reference sequence). The CDR3 is 15 residues long. V lost 3 bases, J lost 8 bases, and 5 bases stayed unmatched. The CDR3 region has the DNA TGTGCCAGTAGTATGACTAGCGGGAGTTATGATGAGCAGTTCTTC. It yields the protein CASSMTSGSYDEQFF.

The chain carries TRBV2 and TRBJ2-7, with D possibly being TRBD1 (6 bases). CDR3 length: 14 residues. V dropped 4 bases and J dropped 0 bases, with 10 bases sitting between them. Germline V gives CDR1 SNHLY, CDR2 FYNNEI. CDR3 region: CASSAEDSSYEQYF. The CDR3 DNA reads TGTGCCAGCAGTGCGGAGGACAGCTCCTACGAGCAGTACTTC.

The chain is built from TRBV29-1 and TRBJ1-2, with 9 bases aligning to TRBD1. This CDR3 spans 13 amino acids. The V segment lost 3 bases and the J segment 3 bases; nucleotides outside the gene matches: 2. Germline loops: CDR1 SQVTM, CDR2 ANQGSEA. In nucleotides, the CDR3 is TGCAGCGTTGATGGGGACAGGGACTATGGCTACACCTTC. Protein sequence: CSVDGDRDYGYTF.

In DNA form, the CDR3 reads TGTGCCAGCAGCTTAGTAGCCGGGTACACTGAAGCTTTCTTT. Its translation: CASSLVAGYTEAFF. This chain uses TRBV7-8 with TRBJ1-1; D is undetermined. V lost 1 base to trimming and J lost 3 bases, with 9 bases between them. This CDR3 is built from 14 residues. Per the germline V gene, CDR1 is SGHVS and CDR2 is FQNEAQ.

The V and J genes are TRBV7-2 and TRBJ2-3; the D is unclear. Germline assignment: CDR1 SGHTA and CDR2 FQGNSA. V was shortened by 5 bases and J by 2 bases, with 11 bases between the two germline ends. The length of the CDR3 is 14 residues. This CDR3 reads CASSQHGVTDTQYF. CDR3 in DNA: TGTGCCAGCAGCCAGCATGGAGTCACAGATACGCAGTATTTT.

The chain has TRBV20-1 and TRBJ2-5; D is unclear. The V and J ends lost 3 bases and 0 bases respectively, with 8 bases between them. From germline, CDR1 is DFQATT and CDR2 SNEGSKA (reference sequence). The CDR3 loop spans 13 amino acids. The CDR3 nucleotides read TGCAGTGCTAGTCATTCGTACCAAGAGACCCAGTACTTC. This gives the protein CSASHSYQETQYF.

DNA for the CDR3: TGTGCCAGCAGTTTATCGGGGGGGCCGGAGACCCAGTACTTC. Its translation: CASSLSGGPETQYF. The chain employs TRBV28 and TRBJ2-5, with TRBD2 matching over 8 bases. There are 14 residues in the CDR3. Germline V gene data show CDR1 as MDHEN and CDR2 as SYDVKM. Trimming removed 1 base from V and 5 bases from J; junction bases left unmatched: 3.

The chain has TRBV20-1 and TRBJ1-2; 8 bases align to TRBD1. Per germline, CDR1 DFQATT and CDR2 SNEGSKA (reference sequence). The CDR3 has 13 residues. With V trimmed by 6 bases and J by 6 bases, 9 bases remained unmatched. The CDR3 spells CSARLYRGNGYTF. The CDR3 nucleotides read TGCAGTGCCCGACTATACAGGGGGAATGGCTACACCTTC.

V and J are TRBV5-1 and TRBJ2-7, with a weak D call TRBD1 (6 bases). Germline V gene data show CDR1 as SGHRS and CDR2 as YFSETQ. V was pared by 0 bases and J by 5 bases, with 18 bases between. The CDR3 loop spans 16 amino acids. CDR3 coding DNA: TGCGCCAGCAGCTTGGATCGTGGCCAGGGGCTTGACGAGCAGTACTTC. Translated: CASSLDRGQGLDEQYF.

The chain recombines TRBV6-4 with TRBJ1-6; D is unresolved. V was clipped by 5 bases and J by 9 bases, with 14 bases between them. This CDR3 region has 14 residues. Germline loops: CDR1 MRHNA, CDR2 SNTAGT. Here the CDR3 reads CASSSLLPGSPLHF. CDR3 bases: TGTGCCAGCAGTAGCCTCCTACCGGGTTCACCCCTCCACTTT.

This clonotype was observed a handful of times. The chain uses TRBV12-3 or TRBV12-4 and TRBJ2-3; D not resolved. Trimming removed 2 bases from V and 4 bases from J, with 7 bases in between. This CDR3 comprises 13 residues. This CDR3 reads CASSLSTADTQYF. The CDR3 nucleotides are TGTGCCAGCAGTTTAAGTACAGCAGATACGCAGTATTTT.

This clonotype came up many times. This chain uses TRBV9 with TRBJ2-1; 9 bases match TRBD2. Germline V gene lookup returns CDR1 SGDLS and CDR2 YYNGEE. Trimming removed 4 bases from V and 2 bases from J; junction bases left unmatched: 7. CDR3 size: 16 residues. In nucleotides, the CDR3 is TGTGCCAGCAGCCCCCCCGGGACTAGCCCCTACAATGAGCAGTTCTTC. Residues: CASSPPGTSPYNEQFF. Full variable domain (missing parts from reference TRBV9 and TRBJ2-1): DSGVTQTPKHLITATGQRVTLRCSPRSGDLSVYWYQQSLDQGLQFLIQYYNGEERAKGNILERFSAQQFPDLHSELNLSSLELGDSALYFCASSPPGTSPYNEQFFGPGTRLTVL.